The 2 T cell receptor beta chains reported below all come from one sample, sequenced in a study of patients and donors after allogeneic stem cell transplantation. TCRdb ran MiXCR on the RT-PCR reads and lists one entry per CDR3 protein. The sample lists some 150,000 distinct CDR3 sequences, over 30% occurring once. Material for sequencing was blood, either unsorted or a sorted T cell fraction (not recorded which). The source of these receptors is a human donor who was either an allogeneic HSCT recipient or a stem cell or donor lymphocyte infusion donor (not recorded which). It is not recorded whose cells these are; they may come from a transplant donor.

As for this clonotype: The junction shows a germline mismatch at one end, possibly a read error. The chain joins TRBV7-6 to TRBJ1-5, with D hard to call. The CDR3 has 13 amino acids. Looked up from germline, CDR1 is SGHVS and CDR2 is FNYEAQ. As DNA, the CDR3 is TGTGCCAGCAGTCGTTATAGCGATCAGCCCCAGCATTTT. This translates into CASSRYSDQPQHF.

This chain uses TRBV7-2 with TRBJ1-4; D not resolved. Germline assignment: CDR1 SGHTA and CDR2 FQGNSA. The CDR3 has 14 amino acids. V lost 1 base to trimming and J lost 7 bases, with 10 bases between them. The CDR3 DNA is TGTGCCAGCAGCTTAGATGGGAGTCGTGAAAAACTGTTTTTT. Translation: CASSLDGSREKLFF.